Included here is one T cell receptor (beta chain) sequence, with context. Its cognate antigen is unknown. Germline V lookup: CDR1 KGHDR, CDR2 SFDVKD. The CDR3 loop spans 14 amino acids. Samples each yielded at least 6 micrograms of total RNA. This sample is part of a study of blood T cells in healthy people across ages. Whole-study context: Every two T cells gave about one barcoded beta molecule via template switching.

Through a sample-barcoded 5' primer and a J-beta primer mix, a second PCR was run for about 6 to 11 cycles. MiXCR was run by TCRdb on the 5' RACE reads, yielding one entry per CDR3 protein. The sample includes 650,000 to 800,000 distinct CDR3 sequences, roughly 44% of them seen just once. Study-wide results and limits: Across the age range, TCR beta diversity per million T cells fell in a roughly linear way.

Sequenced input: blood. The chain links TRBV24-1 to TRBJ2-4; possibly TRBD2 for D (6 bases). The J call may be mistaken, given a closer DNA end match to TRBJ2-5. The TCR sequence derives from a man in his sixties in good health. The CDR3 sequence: CASAGGDGIETQYF. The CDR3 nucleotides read TGTGCCTCCGCCGGCGGGGATGGAATCGAGACCCAGTACTTC.